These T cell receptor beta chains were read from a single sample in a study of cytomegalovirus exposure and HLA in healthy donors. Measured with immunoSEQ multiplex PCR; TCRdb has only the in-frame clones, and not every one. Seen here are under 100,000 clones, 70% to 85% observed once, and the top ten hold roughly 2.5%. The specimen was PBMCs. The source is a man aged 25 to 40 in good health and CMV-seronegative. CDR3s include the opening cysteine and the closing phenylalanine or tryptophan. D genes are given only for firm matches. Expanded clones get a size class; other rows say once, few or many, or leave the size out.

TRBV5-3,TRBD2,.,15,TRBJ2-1,TGTGCCAGAAGGGTTCGGACTAGCGGGGGACATGAGCAGTTCTTC,CARRVRTSGGHEQFF
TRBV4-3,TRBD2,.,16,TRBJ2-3,TGCGCCAGCAGCCAAGCGGTGGGAGGGCCCACAGATACGCAGTATTTT,CASSQAVGGPTDTQYF
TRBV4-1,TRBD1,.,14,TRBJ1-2,TGCGCCAGCAGCCGAGGACAGGGGAACTATGGCTACACCTTC,CASSRGQGNYGYTF
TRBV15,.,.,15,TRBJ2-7,TGTGCCACCAGCAGAGGACTCCCTTCATCCTACGAGCAGTACTTC,CATSRGLPSSYEQYF
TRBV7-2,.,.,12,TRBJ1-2,TGTGCCAGCAGCTTATCAACGAGGGGCTACACCTTC,CASSLSTRGYTF
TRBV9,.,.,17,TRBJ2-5,TGTGCCAGCAGCGTAGGGCGCAGCGGGCGAACGGGAGAGACCCAGTACTTC,CASSVGRSGRTGETQYF
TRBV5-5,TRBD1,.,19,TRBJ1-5,TGTGCCAGCAGCCCGTCTTCCTCTACAGGGGGCAGAAGCAATCAGCCCCAGCATTTT,CASSPSSSTGGRSNQPQHF
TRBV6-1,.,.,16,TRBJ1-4,TGTGCCAGCAGTGCATCCTCGACAGCAACTAATGAAAAACTGTTTTTT,CASSASSTATNEKLFF
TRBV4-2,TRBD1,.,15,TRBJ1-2,TGTGCCAGCAGCCAAGGTCACTACAGGGGGCAAGGCTACCCCTTC,CASSQGHYRGQGYPF
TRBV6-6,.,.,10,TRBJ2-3,TGTGCCACCCAGTTAGATACGCAGTATTTT,CATQLDTQYF
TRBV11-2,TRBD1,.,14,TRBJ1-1,TGTGCCAGCAGCCTACAAGGGGGCAACACTGAAGCTTTCTTT,CASSLQGGNTEAFF
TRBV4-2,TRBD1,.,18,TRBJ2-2,TGTGCCAGCAGCTTCGATCCCGGGACAGCGATAAACACCGGGGAGCTGTTTTTT,CASSFDPGTAINTGELFF
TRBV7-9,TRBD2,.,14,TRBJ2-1,TGTGCCAGCAGCTTAGCGGGGGGGGGTGATGAGCAGTTCTTC,CASSLAGGGDEQFF
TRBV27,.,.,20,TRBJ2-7,TGTGCCAGCAGTTCCTATGAGGAGGGACAGTCCGGGACTAGGGCCTACGAGCAGTACTTC,CASSSYEEGQSGTRAYEQYF
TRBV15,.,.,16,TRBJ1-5,TGTGCCACCAGCAAGACGAGGACGGCGGGACATCAGCCCCAGCATTTT,CATSKTRTAGHQPQHF
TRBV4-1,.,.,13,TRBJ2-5,TGCGCCAGCAGCCAAGTAGCCGTAGGGACCCAGTACTTC,CASSQVAVGTQYF
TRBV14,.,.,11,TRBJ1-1,TGTGCCAGCAGCCTATCCACTGAAGCTTTCTTT,CASSLSTEAFF
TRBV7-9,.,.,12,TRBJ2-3,TGTTCCAGCAGCCCTAGTTCTGATACGCAGTATTTT,CSSSPSSDTQYF
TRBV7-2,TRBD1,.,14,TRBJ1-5,TGTGCCAGCAGCTTACGGACAGGGACCCAGCCCCAGCATTTT,CASSLRTGTQPQHF
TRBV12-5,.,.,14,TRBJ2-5,TGTGCTAGTGGTTTGGGTTTGGGAGAAGAGACCCAGTACTTC,CASGLGLGEETQYF
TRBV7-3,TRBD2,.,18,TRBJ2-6,TGTGCCAGCAGCCCCTTAGCGGGGGGGCGGTCTGGGGCCAACGTCCTGACTTTC,CASSPLAGGRSGANVLTF
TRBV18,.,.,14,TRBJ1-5,TGTGCCAGCTCACCAGGGGCGAACAATCAGCCCCAGCATTTT,CASSPGANNQPQHF
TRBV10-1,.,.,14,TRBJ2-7,TGCGCCAGCAGTCAACTTCACCAGGACTACGAGCAGTACTTC,CASSQLHQDYEQYF
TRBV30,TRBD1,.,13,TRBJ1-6,TGTGCCTGGATGCGACAGGGTAGCGCACCCCTCCACTTT,CAWMRQGSAPLHF
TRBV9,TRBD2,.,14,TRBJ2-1,TGTGCCAGCTCTGGGGACTACGCCTTGAATGAGCAGTTCTTC,CASSGDYALNEQFF
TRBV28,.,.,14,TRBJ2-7,TGTGCCAGCAGTCCCGGGGGTTTGGATTACGAGCAGTACTTC,CASSPGGLDYEQYF
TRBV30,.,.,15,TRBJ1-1,TGTTCCTGGAGTGTAAAGCGGGGAGGAGGGACTGAAGCTTTCTTT,CSWSVKRGGGTEAFF
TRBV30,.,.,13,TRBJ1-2,TGTGCCTGGAGCTTAGTGGGCAGCTATGGCTACACCTTC,CAWSLVGSYGYTF
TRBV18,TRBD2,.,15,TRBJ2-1,TGTGCCAGCTCACCTACTAGCGGCGGGGGCAATGAGCAGTTCTTC,CASSPTSGGGNEQFF
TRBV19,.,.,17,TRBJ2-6,TGTGCCGGTAGTAGGTCAGGGTTGTTATCTGGGGCCAACGTCCTGACTTTC,CAGSRSGLLSGANVLTF
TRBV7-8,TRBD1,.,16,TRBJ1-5,TGTGCCAGCAGCGAACCGGGACAGAGAAGCAATCAGCCCCAGCATTTT,CASSEPGQRSNQPQHF
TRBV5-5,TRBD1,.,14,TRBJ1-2,TGTGCCAGCAGCTGGGACAGCTCAATGTATGGCTACACCTTC,CASSWDSSMYGYTF
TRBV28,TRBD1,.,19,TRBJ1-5,TGTGCCAGCAGCTTACTCTTTACCCGGACAGGGGCAAGCAATCAGCCCCAGCATTTT,CASSLLFTRTGASNQPQHF
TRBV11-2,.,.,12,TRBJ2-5,TGTGCCAGCAGCGGGGCATGGGAGACCCAGTACTTC,CASSGAWETQYF
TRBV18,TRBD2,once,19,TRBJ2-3,TGTGCCAGCTCACCAAACCCCCATGCGGGGGGACAAAGCACAGATACGCAGTATTTT,CASSPNPHAGGQSTDTQYF
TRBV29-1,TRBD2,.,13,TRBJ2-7,TGCAGCGTTGGGGAGGGTTTTACCTACGAGCAGTACTTC,CSVGEGFTYEQYF
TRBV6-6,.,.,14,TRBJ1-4,TGTGCCAGCAGCTCTCAGGGCCATCTTGAAAAACTGTTTTTT,CASSSQGHLEKLFF
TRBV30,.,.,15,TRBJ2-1,TGTGCCTCTTCCGGGACAACAATCTCCTACAATGAGCAGTTCTTC,CASSGTTISYNEQFF
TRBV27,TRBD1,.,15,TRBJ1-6,TGTGCCAGCAGTTTATACGGGACAGGGTGGTCACCCCTCCACTTT,CASSLYGTGWSPLHF
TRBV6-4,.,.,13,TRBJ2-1,TGTGCCAGCAGCAAGGGGGGGGAAAATGAGCAGTTCTTC,CASSKGGENEQFF
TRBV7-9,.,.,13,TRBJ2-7,TGTGCCAGCATCCCCCGGGCTAGCGATCAGCAGTACTTC,CASIPRASDQQYF
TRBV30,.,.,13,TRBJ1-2,TGTGCCTGGACAGGAGGAGAGAACTATGGCTACCCCTTC,CAWTGGENYGYPF
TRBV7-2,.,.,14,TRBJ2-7,TGTGCCAGCAGCCCCGACTCGAACCGCTACGAGCAGTACTTC,CASSPDSNRYEQYF
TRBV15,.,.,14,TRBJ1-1,TGTGCCACCAGCAGAAAGATAGATTACACTGAAGCTTTCTTT,CATSRKIDYTEAFF
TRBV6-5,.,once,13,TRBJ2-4,TGTGCCAGCAGTGTTGACGTCCTGAGGGTTCAGTACTTC,CASSVDVLRVQYF
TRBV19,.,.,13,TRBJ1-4,TGTGCCAGTAAAGCCATTACGGATGAAAAACTGTTTTTT,CASKAITDEKLFF
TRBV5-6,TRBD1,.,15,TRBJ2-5,TGTGCCAGCAGCCAGGGACAGGGGGTCCAAGAGACCCAGTACTTC,CASSQGQGVQETQYF
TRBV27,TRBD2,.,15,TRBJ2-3,TGTGCCAGCAGTTTATCGTGGGCTAGCGGGGATACGCAGTATTTT,CASSLSWASGDTQYF
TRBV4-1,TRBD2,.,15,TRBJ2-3,TGCGCCAGCAGAGGAACGACTAGCGGCACAGATACGCAGTATTTT,CASRGTTSGTDTQYF
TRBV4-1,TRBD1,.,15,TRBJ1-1,TGCGCCAGCAGCCGGGGACAGGGGACTAACACTGAAGCTTTCTTT,CASSRGQGTNTEAFF
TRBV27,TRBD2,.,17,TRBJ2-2,TGTGCCAGCAGTTACCAGACCGGACCCGGGGGGACCGGGGAGCTGTTTTTT,CASSYQTGPGGTGELFF
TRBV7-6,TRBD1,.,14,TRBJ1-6,TGTGCCAGCAGTCCACAGGGGGATAGTTCACCCCTCCACTTT,CASSPQGDSSPLHF
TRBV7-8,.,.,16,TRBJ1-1,TGTGCCAGCAGCTTGGTCATTCAGAGGTTGAACACTGAAGCTTTCTTT,CASSLVIQRLNTEAFF